This T cell receptor (beta chain) appears in the sequencing data of a study of T cells in Graves' hyperthyroidism and ophthalmopathy. Study results and caveats: Classification by a 13 V-J model distinguished ophthalmopathy from stable hyperthyroidism. Most thyroid clonotypes expanded above 0.001 were also detected in blood. Ophthalmopathy, which appeared later, was predicted by the model a median approximately six months before onset.

The CDR3 runs to 16 residues. Trimming took 2 bases from V and 3 from J; bases not matched to a gene: 8. Looked up from germline, CDR1 is GTSNPN and CDR2 is SVGIG (reference sequence). The sample holds many counts of this clonotype. Antigen specificity is unknown. Amplified TCR beta CDR3 regions came from RNA transcripts. The TCR CDR3 was amplified in a first-round RT-PCR using the HTBI primer set. TCRdb re-called the multiplex PCR reads with MiXCR, one entry per CDR3 protein. This table has 300,000 to 500,000 distinct CDR3 sequences, around 15% appearing once. This TCR was sampled from a man aged 50-60 years with Graves' ophthalmopathy. The chain couples TRBV30 to TRBJ2-1; TRBD1 aligns across 9 bases. The specimen was blood. This CDR3 is CAWSSGTGYVYNEQFF. As DNA, the CDR3 is TGTGCCTGGAGTAGCGGGACAGGGTACGTCTACAATGAGCAGTTCTTC.